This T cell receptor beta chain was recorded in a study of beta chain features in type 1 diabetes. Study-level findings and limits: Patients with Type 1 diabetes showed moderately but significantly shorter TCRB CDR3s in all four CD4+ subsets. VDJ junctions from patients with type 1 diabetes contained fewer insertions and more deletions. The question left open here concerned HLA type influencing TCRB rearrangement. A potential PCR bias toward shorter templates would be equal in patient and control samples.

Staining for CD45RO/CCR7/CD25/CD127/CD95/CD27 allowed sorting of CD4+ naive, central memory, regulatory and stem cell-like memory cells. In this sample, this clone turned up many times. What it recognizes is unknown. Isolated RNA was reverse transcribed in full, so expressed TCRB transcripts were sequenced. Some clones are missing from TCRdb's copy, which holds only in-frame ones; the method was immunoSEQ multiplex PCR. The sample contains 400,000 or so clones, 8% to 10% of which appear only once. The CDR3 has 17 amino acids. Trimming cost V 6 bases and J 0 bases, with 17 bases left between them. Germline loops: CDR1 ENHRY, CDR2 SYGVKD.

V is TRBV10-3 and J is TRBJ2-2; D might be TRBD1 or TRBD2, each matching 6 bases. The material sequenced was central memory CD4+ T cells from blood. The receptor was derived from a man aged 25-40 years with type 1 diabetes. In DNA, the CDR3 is TGTGCCATCAGGGGGGGACGGACAGAAGCGAACACCGGGGAGCTGTTTTTT. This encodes CAIRGGRTEANTGELFF.